Described below is a single T cell receptor (beta chain) sequence and its context. The data were obtained in a study of T cell responses to AZD1222 COVID-19 vaccine. This CDR3 comprises 15 residues. The germline V gene has CDR1 SGHVS and CDR2 FQNEAQ. V shed 3 bases and J 5 bases; nucleotides not matched to a gene: 7. Clones were read by immunoSEQ multiplex PCR, and TCRdb kept only the in-frame ones, dropping some. The sample lists around 150,000 clones, under 95% seen once, with 0.9% to 1.2% in the top ten. The receptor's source is an adult who received the AZD1222 COVID-19 vaccine. The V gene is TRBV7-8, the J gene TRBJ2-5; 9 nucleotides align to TRBD2. The sample in question was peripheral blood, obtained 28 days after the second AZD1222 dose. CDR3 bases: TGTGCCAGCAGCTTGCGGGGGGGGATTTGGGAGACCCAGTACTTC. Its translation: CASSLRGGIWETQYF.